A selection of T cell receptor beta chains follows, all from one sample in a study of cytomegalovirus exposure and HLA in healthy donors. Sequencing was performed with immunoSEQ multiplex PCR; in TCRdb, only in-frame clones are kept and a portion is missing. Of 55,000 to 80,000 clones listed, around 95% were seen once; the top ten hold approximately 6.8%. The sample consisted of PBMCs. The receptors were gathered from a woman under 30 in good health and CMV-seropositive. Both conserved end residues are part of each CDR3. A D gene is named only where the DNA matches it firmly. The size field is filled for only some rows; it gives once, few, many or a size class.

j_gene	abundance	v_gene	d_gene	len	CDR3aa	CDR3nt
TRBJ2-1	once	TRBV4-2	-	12	CASSQTGREQFF	TGTGCCAGCAGCCAGACAGGACGTGAGCAGTTCTTC
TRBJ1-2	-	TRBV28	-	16	CASSPPREAYYHGYTF	TGTGCCAGCAGCCCTCCCCGAGAGGCGTATTATCATGGCTACACCTTC
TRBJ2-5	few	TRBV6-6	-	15	CASSLFVTGQETQYF	TGTGCCAGCAGTTTATTTGTGACGGGGCAAGAGACCCAGTACTTC
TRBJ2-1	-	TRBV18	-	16	CASSPITGGTYNEQFF	TGTGCCAGCTCACCAATCACCGGGGGTACCTACAATGAGCAGTTCTTC
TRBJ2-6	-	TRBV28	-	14	CASSPLSGANVLTF	TGTGCCAGCAGCCCACTATCAGGGGCCAACGTCCTGACTTTC
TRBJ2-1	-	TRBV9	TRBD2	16	CASSVSGGDFYNEQFF	TGTGCCAGCAGCGTAAGCGGGGGGGACTTCTACAATGAGCAGTTCTTC
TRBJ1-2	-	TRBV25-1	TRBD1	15	CASSELTGGRYGYTF	TGTGCCAGCAGTGAACTGACAGGGGGCCGGTATGGCTACACCTTC
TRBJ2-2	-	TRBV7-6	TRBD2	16	CASSLVGGGNTGELFF	TGTGCCAGCAGCTTAGTCGGCGGGGGGAACACCGGGGAGCTGTTTTTT
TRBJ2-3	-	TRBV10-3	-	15	CAISHPTEGTDTQYF	TGTGCCATCAGCCACCCAACGGAGGGCACAGATACGCAGTATTTT
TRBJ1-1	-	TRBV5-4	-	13	CASSKDRNTEAFF	TGTGCCAGCAGCAAAGACAGGAACACTGAAGCTTTCTTT
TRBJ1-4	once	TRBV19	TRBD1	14	CASSIQGENEKLFF	TGTGCCAGTAGTATACAGGGGGAGAATGAAAAACTGTTTTTT
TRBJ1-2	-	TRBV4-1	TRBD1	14	CASSQAGTGSGYTF	TGCGCCAGCAGCCAGGCCGGGACAGGGAGTGGCTACACCTTC
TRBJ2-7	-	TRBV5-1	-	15	CASSLGRQIMGEQYF	TGCGCCAGCAGCTTGGGGAGACAGATAATGGGCGAGCAGTACTTC
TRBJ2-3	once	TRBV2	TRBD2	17	CASTPTGLAESTDTQYF	TGTGCCAGCACCCCAACGGGACTAGCGGAAAGCACAGATACGCAGTATTTT